This paragraph reports one T cell receptor (beta chain). Its antigen is still unknown. The CDR3 runs 13 residues. Trimming cost V 6 bases and J 6 bases, with 13 bases left between them. Germline CDR1 and CDR2: SGHTS and YDEGEE. Tens of thousands of T cell genomes (around 200 ng DNA) went into each sorted-subset replicate. The data were produced by immunoSEQ multiplex PCR, yet TCRdb's version contains in-frame clones alone and is incomplete. The table has over a million clones, about 98.5% seen once. The data stem from a study of shared clonotypes between healthy human individuals. Study-level background: In total, the donors were a couple of women and a few men aged 18 to 49.

Regarding the study as a whole: An anticipated effect of sequencing depth on clonotype sharing among donors was recognized.

The source material was naive CD4+ T cells sorted from blood. Sample subset: CD45RA+ positively selected. The clonotype originates from a young man in good health. The rearrangement uses TRBV5-8 and TRBJ1-5; the D is unclear. This CDR3 reads CASMMAPGQPQHF. CDR3 nucleotide sequence: TGTGCCAGCATGATGGCCCCGGGTCAGCCCCAGCATTTT.